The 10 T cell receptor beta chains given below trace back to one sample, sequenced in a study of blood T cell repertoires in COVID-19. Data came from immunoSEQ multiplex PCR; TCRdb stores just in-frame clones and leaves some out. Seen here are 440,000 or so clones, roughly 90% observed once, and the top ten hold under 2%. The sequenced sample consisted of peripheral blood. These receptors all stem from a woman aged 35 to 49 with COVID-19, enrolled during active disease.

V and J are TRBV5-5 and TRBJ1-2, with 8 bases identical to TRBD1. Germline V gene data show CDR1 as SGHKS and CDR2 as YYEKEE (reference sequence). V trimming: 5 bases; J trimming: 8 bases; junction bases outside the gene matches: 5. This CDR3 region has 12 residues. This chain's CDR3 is CASSQDRVGYTF. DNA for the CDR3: TGTGCCAGCAGTCAGGACAGGGTGGGCTACACCTTC.

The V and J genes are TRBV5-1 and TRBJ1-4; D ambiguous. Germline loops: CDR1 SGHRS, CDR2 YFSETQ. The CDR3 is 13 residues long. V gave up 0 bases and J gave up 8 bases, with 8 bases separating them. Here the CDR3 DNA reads TGCGCCAGCAGCTTGGTTCCAGGAGAAAAACTGTTTTTT. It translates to CASSLVPGEKLFF.

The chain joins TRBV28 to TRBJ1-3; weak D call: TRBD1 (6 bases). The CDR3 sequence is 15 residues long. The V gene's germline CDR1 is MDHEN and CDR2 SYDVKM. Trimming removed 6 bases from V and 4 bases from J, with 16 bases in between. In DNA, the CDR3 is TGTGCCAGCAGGAGGACAGTCGGTGGAGGAAACACCATATATTTT. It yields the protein CASRRTVGGGNTIYF.

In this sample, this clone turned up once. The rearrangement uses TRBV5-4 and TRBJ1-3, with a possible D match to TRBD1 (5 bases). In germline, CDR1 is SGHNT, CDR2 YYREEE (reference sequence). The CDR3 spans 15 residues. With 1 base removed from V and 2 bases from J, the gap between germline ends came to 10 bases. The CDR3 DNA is TGTGCCAGCAGCTTGTGGGGGGTGCCTGGAAACACCATATATTTT. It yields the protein CASSLWGVPGNTIYF.

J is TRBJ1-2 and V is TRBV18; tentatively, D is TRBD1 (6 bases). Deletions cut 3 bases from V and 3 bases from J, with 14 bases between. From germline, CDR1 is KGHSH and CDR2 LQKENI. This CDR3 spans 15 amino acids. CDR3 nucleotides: TGTGCCAGCTCACCTACCGGGACATTAGACTATGGCTACACCTTC. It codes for CASSPTGTLDYGYTF.

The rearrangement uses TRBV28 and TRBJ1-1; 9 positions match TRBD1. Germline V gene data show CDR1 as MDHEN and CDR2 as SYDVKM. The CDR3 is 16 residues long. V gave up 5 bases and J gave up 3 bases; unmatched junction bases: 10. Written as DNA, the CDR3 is TGTGCCAGCAGTCAACAGGGGGCTAGGGTTGACACTGAAGCTTTCTTT. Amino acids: CASSQQGARVDTEAFF.

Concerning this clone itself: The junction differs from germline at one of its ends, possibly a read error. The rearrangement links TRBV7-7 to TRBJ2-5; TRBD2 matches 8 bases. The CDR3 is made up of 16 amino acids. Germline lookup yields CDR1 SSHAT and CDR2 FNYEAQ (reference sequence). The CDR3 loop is CASSFGHSGGEETQYF. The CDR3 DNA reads TGTGCTAGCAGCTTCGGGCACTCCGGGGGGGAAGAGACCCAGTACTTC.

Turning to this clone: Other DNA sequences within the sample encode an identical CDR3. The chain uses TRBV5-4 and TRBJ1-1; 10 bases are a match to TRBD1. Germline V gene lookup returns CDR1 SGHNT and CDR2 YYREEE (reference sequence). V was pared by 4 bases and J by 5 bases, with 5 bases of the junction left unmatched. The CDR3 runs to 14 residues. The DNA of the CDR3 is TGTGCCAGCAGCGGGGGACAGGGGAGAACTGAAGCTTTCTTT. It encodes CASSGGQGRTEAFF.

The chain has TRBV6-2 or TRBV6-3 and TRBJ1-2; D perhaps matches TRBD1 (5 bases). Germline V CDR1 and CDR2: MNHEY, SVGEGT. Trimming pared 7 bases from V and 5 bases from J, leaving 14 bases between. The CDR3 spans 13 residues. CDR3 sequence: CASTPGLRYGYTF. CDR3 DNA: TGTGCCAGCACCCCGGGACTCAGATATGGCTACACCTTC.

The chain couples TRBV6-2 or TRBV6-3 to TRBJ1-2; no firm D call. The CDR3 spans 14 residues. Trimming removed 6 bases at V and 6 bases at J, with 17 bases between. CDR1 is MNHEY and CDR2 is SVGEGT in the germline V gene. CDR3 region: CASSPGDQLNGYTF. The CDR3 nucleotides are TGTGCCAGCAGCCCCGGAGACCAGTTAAATGGCTACACCTTC.